These 10 T cell receptor beta chains were all obtained from the same sample, sequenced in a study of cytomegalovirus exposure and HLA in healthy donors. 13 Jbeta primers and 60 Vbeta primers were used for the PCR. Produced via immunoSEQ multiplex PCR; TCRdb's table is partial and in-frame only. The table records about 98,000 clones, under 70% of them present only once. The sample comprised PBMCs. The receptors here all came from a man aged 45-65 years in good health and CMV-seronegative.

The chain recombines TRBV2 with TRBJ1-4; 8 nucleotides match TRBD1. The V gene's germline CDR1 is SNHLY and CDR2 FYNNEI. The CDR3 sequence is 15 residues long. V gave up 6 bases and J gave up 8 bases; unmatched junction bases: 11. The CDR3 here is CASRIQGAREEKLFF. CDR3 nucleotide sequence: TGTGCCAGCAGGATTCAGGGGGCAAGGGAAGAAAAACTGTTTTTT. Filled out from reference TRBV2 and TRBJ1-4, the complete variable domain reads EPEVTQTPSHQVTQMGQEVILRCVPISNHLYFYWYRQILGQKVEFLVSFYNNEISEKSEIFDDQFSVERPDGSNFTLKIRSTKLEDSAMYFCASRIQGAREEKLFFGSGTQLSVL.

This CDR3 is CASSATSGRASGELFF. CDR3 DNA: TGTGCCAGCAGCGCGACTAGCGGGAGGGCCTCCGGGGAGCTGTTTTTT. The gene calls are TRBV11-3 and TRBJ2-2; 14 bases line up with TRBD2. The CDR3 sequence is 16 residues long. The V gene end was trimmed by 5 bases and the J gene end by 6 bases; junction bases not matched to a gene: 5. The germline V gene has CDR1 SGHNT and CDR2 YENEEA.

As regards this clone: Here the CDR3 omits its conserved ending phenylalanine or tryptophan, so a read error is the likely source. This rearrangement joins TRBV15 to TRBJ1-2, with TRBD1 matching 10 bases. In germline, CDR1 is LNHNV, CDR2 YYDKDF (reference sequence). V shed 0 bases and J 2 bases; nucleotides not matched to a gene: 6. The CDR3 spans 17 residues. For the CDR3, the DNA is TGTGCCACCAGCAGAGATTTCGTGACAGGGGGCAACTATGGCTACACCCTC. It encodes CATSRDFVTGGNYGYTL.

The gene calls are TRBV28 and TRBJ2-1, with 8 bases aligning to TRBD2. V was pared by 5 bases and J by 7 bases, with 28 bases of the junction left unmatched. Germline V gives CDR1 MDHEN, CDR2 SYDVKM. The CDR3 is made up of 21 amino acids. DNA of the CDR3: TGTGCCAGCAGTCCTGGACTAAGGCTAGCGACACCAAAGCGGGGGATGAATGAGCAGTTCTTC. Residues: CASSPGLRLATPKRGMNEQFF.

This sequence joins TRBV30 and TRBJ2-7; TRBD1 matches 9 bases. There are 12 residues in the CDR3. CDR1 is GTSNPN, CDR2 SVGIG, per germline (reference sequence). J gave up 5 bases and V 8 bases, and 7 bases lay outside the gene matches. The CDR3 nucleotides are TGTGCCGCGGACAGGGGTTCCCACGAGCAGTACTTC. Protein product: CAADRGSHEQYF.

This chain joins TRBV6-1 and TRBJ2-2; D uncertain. Germline lookup yields CDR1 MNHNS and CDR2 SASEGT. The CDR3 runs to 14 residues. The V end lost 4 bases, the J end lost 0 bases, and 6 bases lay between the germline ends. The CDR3 nucleotides read TGTGCCAGCAGTGTCCTTCCGAACACCGGGGAGCTGTTTTTT. Translation: CASSVLPNTGELFF.

This clone was counted a few times. The rearrangement uses TRBV10-3 and TRBJ1-4; D remains unclear. The CDR3 length is 12 residues. CDR1 and CDR2 (germline): ENHRY, SYGVKD. V lost 2 bases, J lost 7 bases, and 5 bases lay in between. CDR3 in DNA: TGTGCCATCAGTGAGACAGTTGAAAAACTGTTTTTT. Translation gives CAISETVEKLFF.

V usage is TRBV2 and J usage is TRBJ2-5; 8 bases fit TRBD2. The trim removed 7 bases at V and 2 bases at J, leaving 15 bases unmatched. Germline V CDR1 and CDR2: SNHLY, FYNNEI. The CDR3 totals 17 residues. CDR3 sequence: CASNPGGLVSLQETQYF. The CDR3 DNA reads as TGTGCCAGCAATCCGGGGGGACTAGTATCCTTACAAGAGACCCAGTACTTC.

The CDR3 sequence is CASSPYGTAYEQYF. The CDR3 bases are TGTGCCAGCAGCCCCTACGGAACAGCCTACGAGCAGTACTTC. The rearrangement joins TRBV9 to TRBJ2-7, with unresolved D. The germline V gene has CDR1 SGDLS and CDR2 YYNGEE. This CDR3 has 14 amino acids. Trimming stripped 4 bases from V and 2 bases from J, with 13 bases between.

The J gene is TRBJ2-1, the V gene TRBV7-9; no reliable D call. The V end was cut by 1 base, the J end by 3 bases, with 10 bases between. The CDR3 has 15 amino acids. Looked up from germline, CDR1 is SEHNR and CDR2 is FQNEAQ (reference sequence). CDR3 in amino acids: CASSLGPGNYNEQFF. DNA of the CDR3: TGTGCCAGCAGCTTAGGTCCAGGAAACTACAATGAGCAGTTCTTC.